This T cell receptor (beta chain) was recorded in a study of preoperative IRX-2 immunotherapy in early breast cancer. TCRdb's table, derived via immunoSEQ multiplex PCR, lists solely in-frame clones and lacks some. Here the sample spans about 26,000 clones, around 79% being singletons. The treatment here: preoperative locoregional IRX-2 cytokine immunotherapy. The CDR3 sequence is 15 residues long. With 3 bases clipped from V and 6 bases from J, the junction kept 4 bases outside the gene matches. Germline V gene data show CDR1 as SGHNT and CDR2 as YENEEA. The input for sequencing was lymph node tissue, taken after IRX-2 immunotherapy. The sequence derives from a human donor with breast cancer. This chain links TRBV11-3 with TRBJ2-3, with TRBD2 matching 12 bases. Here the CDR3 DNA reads TGTGCCAGCAGCTTCACTAGCGGGAGGAGGGATACGCAGTATTTT. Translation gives CASSFTSGRRDTQYF.